Listed below are T cell receptor beta chains from one sample, sequenced in a study of metastatic and nonmetastatic thyroid tumors. TCRdb reanalyzed the PCR reads with MiXCR. The sample includes tens of thousands of clones, roughly a quarter of them seen just once. The specimen sequenced was tumor tissue. Receptors originate from a male donor with papillary thyroid cancer or a benign thyroid nodule (not recorded which). Some clones in this sample may be carry-over from other donors' samples. CDR3s leave out the opening cysteine and the closing phenylalanine or tryptophan. Fields, in order: CDR3 length, V gene, J gene, CDR3 protein.

14	TRBV4-3	TRBJ2-7	ASSQSTGGISYEQY
15	TRBV27	TRBJ2-5	ASSFLGLAGVRETQY
9	TRBV14	TRBJ1-1	ASSQGLGAF
11	TRBV11-2	TRBJ2-1	ASRSGRDNEQF
13	TRBV9	TRBJ2-2	ASSATSGGTGELF
15	TRBV5-1	TRBJ1-1	ASSAGQGAYLDTEAF
13	TRBV20-1	TRBJ2-3	SAIPGLDVGDTQY
13	TRBV7-9	TRBJ2-1	ASSLLAGKVDEQF
13	TRBV12-3/TRBV12-4	TRBJ2-3	ASIPTDRGVDTQY
8	TRBV5-6	TRBJ2-1	ASSFVGQF
12	TRBV2	TRBJ1-4	AISRQVTNEKLF
11	TRBV19	TRBJ1-5	ASSPQGTQPQH
11	TRBV28	TRBJ2-1	ASSSSRSNEQF
12	TRBV5-1	TRBJ1-1	ASSLDQEGLVAF
12	TRBV30	TRBJ2-3	AWSVWGNTDTQY
11	TRBV18	TRBJ1-5	ASSPGGSQPQH
15	TRBV12-3/TRBV12-4	TRBJ2-3	ASSRRTGGVRADTQY
11	TRBV29-1	TRBJ2-1	SASEIGDNEQF
14	TRBV6-5	TRBJ2-1	ASRYSGLAGNNEQF
9	TRBV6-1	TRBJ1-2	ASVGGYGYT
12	TRBV6-1	TRBJ1-4	ASRPGWANEKLF
12	TRBV6-2/TRBV6-3	TRBJ2-7	ASSYGLAFPLQY
11	TRBV6-2/TRBV6-3	TRBJ2-7	ASRTDLPYEQY
11	TRBV6-5	TRBJ1-1	ASSYGGFTEAF
11	TRBV6-1	TRBJ1-2	ATGGGGPYGYT
12	TRBV18	TRBJ2-7	ASSPPDRSYEQY
15	TRBV11-2	TRBJ2-2	ASSAGTSWRNTGELF
13	TRBV5-1	TRBJ2-7	YSSLVQVVPYEQY
14	TRBV6-2/TRBV6-3	TRBJ2-1	ASILDGTGAYNEQF